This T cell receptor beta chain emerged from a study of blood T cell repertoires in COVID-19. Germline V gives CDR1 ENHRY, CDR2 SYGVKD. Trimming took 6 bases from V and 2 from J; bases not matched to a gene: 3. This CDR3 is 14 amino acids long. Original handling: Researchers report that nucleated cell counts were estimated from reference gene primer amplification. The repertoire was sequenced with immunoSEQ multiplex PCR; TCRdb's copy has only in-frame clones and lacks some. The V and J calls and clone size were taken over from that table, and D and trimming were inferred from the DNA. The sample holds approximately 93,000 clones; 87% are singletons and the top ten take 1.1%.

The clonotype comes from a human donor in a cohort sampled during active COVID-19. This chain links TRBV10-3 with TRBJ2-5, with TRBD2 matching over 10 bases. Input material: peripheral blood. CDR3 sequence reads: CAIRPTSGQETQYF. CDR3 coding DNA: TGTGCCATCAGGCCGACTAGCGGGCAAGAGACCCAGTACTTC.